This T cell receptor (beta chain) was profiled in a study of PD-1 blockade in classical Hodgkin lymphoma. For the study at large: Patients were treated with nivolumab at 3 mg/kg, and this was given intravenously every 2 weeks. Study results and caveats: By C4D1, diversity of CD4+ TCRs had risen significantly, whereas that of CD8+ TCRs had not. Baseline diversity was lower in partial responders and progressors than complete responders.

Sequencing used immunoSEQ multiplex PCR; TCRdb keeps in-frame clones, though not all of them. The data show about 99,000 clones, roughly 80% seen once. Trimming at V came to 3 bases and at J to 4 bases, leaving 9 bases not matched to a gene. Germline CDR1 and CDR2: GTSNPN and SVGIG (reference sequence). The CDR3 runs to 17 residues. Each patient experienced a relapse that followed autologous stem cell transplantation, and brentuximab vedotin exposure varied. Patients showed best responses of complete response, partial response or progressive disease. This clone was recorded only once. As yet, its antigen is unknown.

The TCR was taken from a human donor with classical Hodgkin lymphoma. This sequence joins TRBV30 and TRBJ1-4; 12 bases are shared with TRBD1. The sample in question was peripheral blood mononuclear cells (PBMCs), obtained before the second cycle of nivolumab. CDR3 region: CAWSRGQGAIGNEKLFF. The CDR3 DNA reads TGTGCCTGGAGCCGGGGACAGGGGGCGATTGGTAATGAAAAACTGTTTTTT.